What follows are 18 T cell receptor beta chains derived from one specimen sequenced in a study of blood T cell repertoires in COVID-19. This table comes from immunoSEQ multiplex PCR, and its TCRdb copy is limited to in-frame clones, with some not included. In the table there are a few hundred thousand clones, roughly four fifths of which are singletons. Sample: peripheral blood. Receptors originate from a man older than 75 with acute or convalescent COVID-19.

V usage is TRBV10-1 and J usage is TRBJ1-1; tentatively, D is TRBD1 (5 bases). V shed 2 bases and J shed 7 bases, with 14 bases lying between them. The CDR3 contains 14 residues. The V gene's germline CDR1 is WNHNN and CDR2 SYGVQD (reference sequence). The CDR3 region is CASSELRQRGEAFF. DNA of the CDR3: TGCGCCAGCAGTGAGCTCCGACAGCGGGGTGAAGCTTTCTTT.

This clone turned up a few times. The CDR3 spells CASRPGQGVRTYYEQYF. CDR3 coding DNA: TGTGCCAGCAGACCGGGACAGGGGGTCCGTACCTACTACGAGCAGTACTTC. The chain couples TRBV9 to TRBJ2-7; 11 nucleotides align to TRBD1. V lost 5 bases, J lost 3 bases, and 13 bases stayed unmatched. Germline assignment: CDR1 SGDLS and CDR2 YYNGEE. The CDR3 loop spans 17 amino acids.

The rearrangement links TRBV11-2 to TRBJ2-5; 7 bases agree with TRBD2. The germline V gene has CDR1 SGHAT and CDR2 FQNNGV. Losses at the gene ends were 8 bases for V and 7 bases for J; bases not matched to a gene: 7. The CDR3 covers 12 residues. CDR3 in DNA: TGTGCCAGCGGGGGGGGAGATGGGACCCAGTACTTC. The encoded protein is CASGGGDGTQYF.

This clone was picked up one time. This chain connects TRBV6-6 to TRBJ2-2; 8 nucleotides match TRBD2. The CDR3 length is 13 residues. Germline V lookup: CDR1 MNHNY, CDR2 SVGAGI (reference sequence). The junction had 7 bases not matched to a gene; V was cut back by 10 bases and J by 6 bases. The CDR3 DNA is TGTGCCACCGTGAGGACTAGCCCCGGGGAGCTGTTTTTT. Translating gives CATVRTSPGELFF.

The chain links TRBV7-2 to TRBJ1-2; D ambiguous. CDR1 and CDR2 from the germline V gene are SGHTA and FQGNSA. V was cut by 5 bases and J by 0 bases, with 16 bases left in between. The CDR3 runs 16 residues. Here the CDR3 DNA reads TGTGCCAGCAGCCCCGGCTCAAGGAGAGCTAACTATGGCTACACCTTC. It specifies CASSPGSRRANYGYTF.

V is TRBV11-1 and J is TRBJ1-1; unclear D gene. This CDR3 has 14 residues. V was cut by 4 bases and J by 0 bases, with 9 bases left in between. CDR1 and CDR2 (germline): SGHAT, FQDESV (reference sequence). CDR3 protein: CASSSTFMNTEAFF. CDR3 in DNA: TGTGCCAGCAGCTCGACATTCATGAACACTGAAGCTTTCTTT.

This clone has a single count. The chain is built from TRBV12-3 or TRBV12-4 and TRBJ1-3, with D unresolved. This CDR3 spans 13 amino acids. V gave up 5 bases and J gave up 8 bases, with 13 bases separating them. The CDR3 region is CASSPVASDTIYF. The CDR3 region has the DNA TGTGCCAGCAGTCCCGTCGCTTCGGACACCATATATTTT.

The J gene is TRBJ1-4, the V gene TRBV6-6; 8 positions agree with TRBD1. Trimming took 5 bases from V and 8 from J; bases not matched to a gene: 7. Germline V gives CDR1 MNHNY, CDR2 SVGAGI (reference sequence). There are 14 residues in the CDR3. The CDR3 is CASSTQGAEEKLFF. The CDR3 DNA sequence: TGTGCCAGCAGTACTCAGGGGGCGGAAGAAAAACTGTTTTTT.

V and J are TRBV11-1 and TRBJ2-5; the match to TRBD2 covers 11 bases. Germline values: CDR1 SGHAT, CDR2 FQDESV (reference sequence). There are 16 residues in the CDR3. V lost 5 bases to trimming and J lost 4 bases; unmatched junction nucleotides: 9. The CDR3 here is CASSRRGLADIETQYF. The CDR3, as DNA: TGTGCCAGCAGCCGACGGGGACTAGCGGATATAGAGACCCAGTACTTC.

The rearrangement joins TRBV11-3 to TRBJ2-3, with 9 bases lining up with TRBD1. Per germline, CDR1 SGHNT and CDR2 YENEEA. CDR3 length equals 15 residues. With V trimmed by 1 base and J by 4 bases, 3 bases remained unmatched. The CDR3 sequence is CASSLGGQGADTQYF. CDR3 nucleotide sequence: TGTGCCAGCAGCTTAGGGGGACAGGGTGCAGATACGCAGTATTTT.

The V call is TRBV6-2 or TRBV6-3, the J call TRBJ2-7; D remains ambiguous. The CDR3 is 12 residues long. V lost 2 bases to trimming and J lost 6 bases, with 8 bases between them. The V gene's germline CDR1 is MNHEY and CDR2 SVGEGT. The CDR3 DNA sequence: TGTGCCAGCAGTTACCCGGTTGGCGAGCAGTACTTC. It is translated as CASSYPVGEQYF.

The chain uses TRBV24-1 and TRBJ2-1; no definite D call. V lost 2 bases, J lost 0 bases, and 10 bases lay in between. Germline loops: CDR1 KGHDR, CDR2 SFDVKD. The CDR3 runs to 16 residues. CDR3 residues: CATSDSLISSYNEQFF. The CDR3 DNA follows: TGTGCCACCAGTGATTCGTTGATTAGCTCCTACAATGAGCAGTTCTTC.

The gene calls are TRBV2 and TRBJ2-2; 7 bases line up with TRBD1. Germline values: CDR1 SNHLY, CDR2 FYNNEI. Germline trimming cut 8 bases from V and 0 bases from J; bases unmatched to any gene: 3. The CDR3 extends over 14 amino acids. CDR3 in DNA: TGTGCCAGCGCCGACAGGGCGAACACCGGGGAGCTGTTTTTT. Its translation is CASADRANTGELFF.

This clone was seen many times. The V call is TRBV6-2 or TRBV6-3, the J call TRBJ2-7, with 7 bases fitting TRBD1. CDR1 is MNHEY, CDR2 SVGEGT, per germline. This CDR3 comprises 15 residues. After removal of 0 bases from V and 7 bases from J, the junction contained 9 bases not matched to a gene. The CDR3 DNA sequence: TGTGCCAGCAGTTACTCGGGGACAGCCCTCGGGGAGCAGTACTTC. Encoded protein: CASSYSGTALGEQYF.

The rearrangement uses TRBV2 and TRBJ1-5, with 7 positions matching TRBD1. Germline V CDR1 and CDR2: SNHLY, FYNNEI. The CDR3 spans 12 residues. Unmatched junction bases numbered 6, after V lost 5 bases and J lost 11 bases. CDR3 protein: CASSQDRAAQHF. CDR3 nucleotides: TGTGCCAGCAGTCAAGACAGGGCGGCCCAGCATTTT. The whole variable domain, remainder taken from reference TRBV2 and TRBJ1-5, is EPEVTQTPSHQVTQMGQEVILRCVPISNHLYFYWYRQILGQKVEFLVSFYNNEISEKSEIFDDQFSVERPDGSNFTLKIRSTKLEDSAMYFCASSQDRAAQHFGDGTRLSIL.

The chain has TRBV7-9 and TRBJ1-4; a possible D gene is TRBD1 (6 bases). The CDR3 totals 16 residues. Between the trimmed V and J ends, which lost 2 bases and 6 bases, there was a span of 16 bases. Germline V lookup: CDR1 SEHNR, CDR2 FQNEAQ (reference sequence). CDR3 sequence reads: CASSLLAWGLYEKLFF. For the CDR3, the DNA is TGTGCCAGCAGCTTATTGGCGTGGGGGCTTTATGAAAAACTGTTTTTT.

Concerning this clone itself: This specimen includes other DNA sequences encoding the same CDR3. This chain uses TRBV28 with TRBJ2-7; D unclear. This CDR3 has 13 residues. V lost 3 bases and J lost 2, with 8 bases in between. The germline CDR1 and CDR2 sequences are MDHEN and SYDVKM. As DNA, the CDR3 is TGTGCCAGCAGTTTGGGCAGAACCTACGAGCAGTACTTC. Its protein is CASSLGRTYEQYF.

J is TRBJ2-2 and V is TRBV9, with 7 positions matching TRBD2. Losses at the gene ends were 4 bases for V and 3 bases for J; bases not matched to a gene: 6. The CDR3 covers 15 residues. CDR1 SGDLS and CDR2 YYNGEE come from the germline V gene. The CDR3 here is CASSPGLVYTGELFF. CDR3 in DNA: TGTGCCAGCAGCCCCGGACTAGTCTACACCGGGGAGCTGTTTTTT.